This TCR beta chain was identified in a study of blood T cell repertoires in COVID-19. Sequencing used immunoSEQ multiplex PCR; TCRdb keeps in-frame clones, though not all of them. The sample contains 45,000 to 65,000 clones, around 86% of which appear only once. The clonotype comes from a man in his 70s with active COVID-19. The sample comprised peripheral blood.

The CDR3 nucleotides read TGTGCCAGCGGGCTCTACAATGAGCAGTTCTTC. As protein: CASGLYNEQFF. The chain uses TRBV2 and TRBJ2-1, with D hard to call. Trimming took 8 bases from V and 3 from J, leaving 5 bases between them. Germline CDR1 reads SNHLY; CDR2 reads FYNNEI. The CDR3 runs 11 residues.